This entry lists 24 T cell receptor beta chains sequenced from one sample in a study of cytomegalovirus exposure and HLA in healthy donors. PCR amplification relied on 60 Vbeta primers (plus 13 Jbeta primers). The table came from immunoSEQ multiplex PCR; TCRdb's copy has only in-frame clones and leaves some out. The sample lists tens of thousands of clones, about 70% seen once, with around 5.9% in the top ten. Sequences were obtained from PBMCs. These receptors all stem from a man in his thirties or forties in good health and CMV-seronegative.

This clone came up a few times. This CDR3 is CASSFSEGYGYTF. The CDR3 DNA follows: TGTGCCAGCAGCTTCTCCGAGGGCTATGGCTACACCTTC. The rearrangement links TRBV7-2 to TRBJ1-2, with D unclear. CDR1 is SGHTA, CDR2 FQGNSA, per germline. The V gene lost 3 bases and the J gene lost 4 bases, with 9 bases spanning the gap. The CDR3 is 13 amino acids.

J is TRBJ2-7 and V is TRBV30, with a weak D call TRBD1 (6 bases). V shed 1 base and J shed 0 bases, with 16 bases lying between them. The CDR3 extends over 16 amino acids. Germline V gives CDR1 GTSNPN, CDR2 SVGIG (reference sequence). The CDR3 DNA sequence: TGTGCCTGGAGTGGCCGCCGGGACACCCTCTCCTACGAGCAGTACTTC. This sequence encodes CAWSGRRDTLSYEQYF.

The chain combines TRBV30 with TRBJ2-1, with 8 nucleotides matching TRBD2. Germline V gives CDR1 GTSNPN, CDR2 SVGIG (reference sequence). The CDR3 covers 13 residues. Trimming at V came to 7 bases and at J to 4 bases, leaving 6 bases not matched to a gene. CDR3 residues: CASTSGYYNEQFF. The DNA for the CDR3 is TGTGCCTCTACTAGCGGATATTACAATGAGCAGTTCTTC. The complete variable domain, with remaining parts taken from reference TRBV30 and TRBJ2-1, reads SQTIHQWPATLVQPVGSPLSLECTVEGTSNPNLYWYRQAAGRGLQLLFYSVGIGQISSEVPQNLSASRPQDRQFILSSKKLLLSDSGFYLCASTSGYYNEQFFGPGTRLTVL.

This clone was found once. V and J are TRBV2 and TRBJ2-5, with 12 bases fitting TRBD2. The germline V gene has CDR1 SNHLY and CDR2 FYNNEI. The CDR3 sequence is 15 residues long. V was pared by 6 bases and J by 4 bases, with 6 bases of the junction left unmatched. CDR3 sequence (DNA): TGTGCCAGCAGCTCCGGACTAGCGGGAATAGAGACCCAGTACTTC. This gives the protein CASSSGLAGIETQYF. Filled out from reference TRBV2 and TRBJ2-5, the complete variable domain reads EPEVTQTPSHQVTQMGQEVILRCVPISNHLYFYWYRQILGQKVEFLVSFYNNEISEKSEIFDDQFSVERPDGSNFTLKIRSTKLEDSAMYFCASSSGLAGIETQYFGPGTRLLVL.

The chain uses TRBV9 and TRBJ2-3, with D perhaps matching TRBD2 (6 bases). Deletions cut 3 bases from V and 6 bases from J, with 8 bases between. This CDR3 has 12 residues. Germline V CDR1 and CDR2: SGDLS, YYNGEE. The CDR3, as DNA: TGTGCCAGCAGCGACCGGGGGGATACGCAGTATTTT. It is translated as CASSDRGDTQYF.

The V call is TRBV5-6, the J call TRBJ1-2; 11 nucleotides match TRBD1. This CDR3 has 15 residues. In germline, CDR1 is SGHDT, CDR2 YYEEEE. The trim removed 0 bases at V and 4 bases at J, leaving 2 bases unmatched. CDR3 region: CASSLGTGGFYGYTF. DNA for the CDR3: TGTGCCAGCAGCTTGGGGACAGGGGGCTTCTATGGCTACACCTTC.

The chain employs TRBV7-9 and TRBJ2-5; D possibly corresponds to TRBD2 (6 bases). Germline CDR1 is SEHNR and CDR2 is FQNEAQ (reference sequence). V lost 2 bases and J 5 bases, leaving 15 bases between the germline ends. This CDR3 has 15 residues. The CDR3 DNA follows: TGTGCCAGCAGCTTACTCCGGGGGAGAGGGGAGACCCAGTACTTC. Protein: CASSLLRGRGETQYF. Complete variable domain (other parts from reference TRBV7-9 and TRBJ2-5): DTGVSQNPRHKITKRGQNVTFRCDPISEHNRLYWYRQTLGQGPEFLTYFQNEAQLEKSRLLSDRFSAERPKGSFSTLEIQRTEQGDSAMYLCASSLLRGRGETQYFGPGTRLLVL.

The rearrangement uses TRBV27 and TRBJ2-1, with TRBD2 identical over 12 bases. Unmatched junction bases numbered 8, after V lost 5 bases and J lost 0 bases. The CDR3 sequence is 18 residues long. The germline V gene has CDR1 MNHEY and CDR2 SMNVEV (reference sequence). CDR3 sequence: CASSPTTSGSISYNEQFF. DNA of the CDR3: TGTGCCAGCAGTCCAACGACTAGCGGGAGTATCTCCTACAATGAGCAGTTCTTC.

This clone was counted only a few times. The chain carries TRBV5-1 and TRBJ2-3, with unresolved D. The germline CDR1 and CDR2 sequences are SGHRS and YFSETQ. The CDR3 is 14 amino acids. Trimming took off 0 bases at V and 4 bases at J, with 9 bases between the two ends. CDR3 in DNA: TGCGCCAGCAGCTTGGCCGGGTCCCCAGATACGCAGTATTTT. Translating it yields CASSLAGSPDTQYF.

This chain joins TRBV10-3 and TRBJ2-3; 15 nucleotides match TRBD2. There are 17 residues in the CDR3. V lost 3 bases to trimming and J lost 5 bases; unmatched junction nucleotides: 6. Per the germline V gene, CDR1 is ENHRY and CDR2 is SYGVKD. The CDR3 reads CAISDGLAGGGEDTQYF. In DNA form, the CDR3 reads TGTGCCATCAGTGATGGACTAGCGGGAGGGGGAGAAGATACGCAGTATTTT.

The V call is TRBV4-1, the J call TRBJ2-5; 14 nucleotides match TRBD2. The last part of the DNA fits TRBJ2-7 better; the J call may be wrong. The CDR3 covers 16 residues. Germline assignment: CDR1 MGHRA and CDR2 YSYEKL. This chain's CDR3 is CASSPRLAGGSYEQYF. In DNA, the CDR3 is TGCGCCAGCAGCCCGAGACTAGCGGGAGGGAGCTACGAGCAGTACTTC.

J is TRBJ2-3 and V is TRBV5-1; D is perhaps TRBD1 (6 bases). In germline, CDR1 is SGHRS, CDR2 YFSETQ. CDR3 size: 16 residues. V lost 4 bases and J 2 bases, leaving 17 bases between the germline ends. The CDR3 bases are TGCGCCAGCAGCCTGGACAGCCCAATAAACACAGATACGCAGTATTTT. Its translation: CASSLDSPINTDTQYF.

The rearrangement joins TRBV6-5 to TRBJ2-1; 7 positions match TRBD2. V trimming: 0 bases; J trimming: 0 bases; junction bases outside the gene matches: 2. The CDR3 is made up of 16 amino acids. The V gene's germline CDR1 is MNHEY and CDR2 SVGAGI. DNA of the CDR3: TGTGCCAGCAGTTACTCGACGGGGGGCTCCTACAATGAGCAGTTCTTC. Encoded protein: CASSYSTGGSYNEQFF.

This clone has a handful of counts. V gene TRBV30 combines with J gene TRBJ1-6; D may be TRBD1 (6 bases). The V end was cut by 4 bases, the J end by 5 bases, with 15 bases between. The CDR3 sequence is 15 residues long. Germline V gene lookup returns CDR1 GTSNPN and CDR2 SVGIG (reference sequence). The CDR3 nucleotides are TGTGCCTGGATGCGACAGGCTATCCATAATTCACCCCTCCACTTT. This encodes CAWMRQAIHNSPLHF. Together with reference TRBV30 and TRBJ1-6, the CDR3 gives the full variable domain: SQTIHQWPATLVQPVGSPLSLECTVEGTSNPNLYWYRQAAGRGLQLLFYSVGIGQISSEVPQNLSASRPQDRQFILSSKKLLLSDSGFYLCAWMRQAIHNSPLHFGNGTRLTVT.

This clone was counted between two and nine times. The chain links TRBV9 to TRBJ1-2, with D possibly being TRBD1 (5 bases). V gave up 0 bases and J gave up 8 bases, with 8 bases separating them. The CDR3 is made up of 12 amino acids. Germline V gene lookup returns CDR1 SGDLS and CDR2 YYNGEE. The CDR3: CASSVVGEGYTF. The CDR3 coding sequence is TGTGCCAGCAGCGTAGTAGGGGAAGGCTACACCTTC.

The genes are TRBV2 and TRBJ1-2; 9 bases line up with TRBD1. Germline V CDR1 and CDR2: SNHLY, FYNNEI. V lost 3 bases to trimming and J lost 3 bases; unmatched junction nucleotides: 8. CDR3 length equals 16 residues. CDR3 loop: CASSEGTGFRYYGYTF. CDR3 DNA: TGTGCCAGCAGTGAGGGGACAGGGTTTCGGTACTATGGCTACACCTTC. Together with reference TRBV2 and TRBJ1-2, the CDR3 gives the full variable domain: EPEVTQTPSHQVTQMGQEVILRCVPISNHLYFYWYRQILGQKVEFLVSFYNNEISEKSEIFDDQFSVERPDGSNFTLKIRSTKLEDSAMYFCASSEGTGFRYYGYTFGSGTRLTVV.

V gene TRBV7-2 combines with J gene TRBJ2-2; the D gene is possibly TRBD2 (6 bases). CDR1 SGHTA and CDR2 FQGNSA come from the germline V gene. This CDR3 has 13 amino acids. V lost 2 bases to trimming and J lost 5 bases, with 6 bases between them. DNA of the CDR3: TGTGCCAGCAGCTTACTAGCGACCGGGGAGCTGTTTTTT. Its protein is CASSLLATGELFF.

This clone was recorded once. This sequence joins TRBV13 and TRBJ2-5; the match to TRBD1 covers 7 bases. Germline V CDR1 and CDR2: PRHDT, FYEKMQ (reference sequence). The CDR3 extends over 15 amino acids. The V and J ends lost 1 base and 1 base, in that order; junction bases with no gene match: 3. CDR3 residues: CASSLAGGAQETQYF. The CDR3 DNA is TGTGCCAGCAGCTTAGCAGGGGGAGCCCAAGAGACCCAGTACTTC. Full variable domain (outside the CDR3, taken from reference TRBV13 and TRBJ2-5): AAGVIQSPRHLIKEKRETATLKCYPIPRHDTVYWYQQGPGQDPQFLISFYEKMQSDKGSIPDRFSAQQFSDYHSELNMSSLELGDSALYFCASSLAGGAQETQYFGPGTRLLVL.

The CDR3 here is CASGKAGGVTYEQYF. CDR3 in DNA: TGTGCCAGCGGAAAAGCGGGAGGGGTGACCTACGAGCAGTACTTC. The chain carries TRBV27 and TRBJ2-7; 10 nucleotides align to TRBD2. Trimming took 8 bases from V and 2 from J; bases not matched to a gene: 9. Germline V gene data show CDR1 as MNHEY and CDR2 as SMNVEV (reference sequence). This CDR3 has 15 amino acids.

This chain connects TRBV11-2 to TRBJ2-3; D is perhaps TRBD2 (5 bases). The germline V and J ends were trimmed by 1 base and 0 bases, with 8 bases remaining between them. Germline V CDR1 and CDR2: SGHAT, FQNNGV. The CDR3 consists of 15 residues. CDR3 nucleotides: TGTGCCAGCAGCTTAGGTGGCGGGAGCACAGATACGCAGTATTTT. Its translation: CASSLGGGSTDTQYF.

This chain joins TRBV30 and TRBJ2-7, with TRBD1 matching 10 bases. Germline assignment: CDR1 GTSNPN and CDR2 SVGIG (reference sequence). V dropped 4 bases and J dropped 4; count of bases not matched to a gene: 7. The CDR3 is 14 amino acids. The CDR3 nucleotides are TGTGCCTGGACCCCGGGGGGACAGGGGTACGAGCAGTACTTC. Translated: CAWTPGGQGYEQYF.

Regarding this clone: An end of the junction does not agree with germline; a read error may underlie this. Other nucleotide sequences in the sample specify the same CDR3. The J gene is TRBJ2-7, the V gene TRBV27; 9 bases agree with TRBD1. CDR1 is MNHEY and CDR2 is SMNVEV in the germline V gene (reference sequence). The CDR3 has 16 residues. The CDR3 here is CASSGYRGLNSYEQYF. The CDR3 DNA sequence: TGTGCAAGCAGCGGATACAGGGGGCTGAATTCCTACGAGCAGTACTTC.

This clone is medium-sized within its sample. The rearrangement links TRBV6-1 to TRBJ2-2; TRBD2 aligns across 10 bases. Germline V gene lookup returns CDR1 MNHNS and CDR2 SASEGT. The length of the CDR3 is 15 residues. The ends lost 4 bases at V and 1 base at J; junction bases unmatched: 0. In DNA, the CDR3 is TGTGCCAGCAGTGGACTAGCGGGGAACACCGGGGAGCTGTTTTTT. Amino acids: CASSGLAGNTGELFF.

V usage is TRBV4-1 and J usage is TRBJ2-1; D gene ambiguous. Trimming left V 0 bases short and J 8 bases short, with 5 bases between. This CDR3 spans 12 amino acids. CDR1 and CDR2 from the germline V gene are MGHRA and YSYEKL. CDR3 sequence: CASSQDWHEQFF. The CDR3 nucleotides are TGCGCCAGCAGCCAAGATTGGCATGAGCAGTTCTTC.